This T cell receptor (beta chain) was obtained from a study of cytomegalovirus exposure and HLA in healthy donors. Study-level findings and limits: Cytomegalovirus-associated TCR beta chains were listed, numbering some 180. Most CMV-associated TCR beta chains appeared HLA-restricted in a later analysis.

Primers for the PCR totalled 60 Vbeta and 13 Jbeta. Sequenced by immunoSEQ multiplex PCR; TCRdb stores in-frame clones only, minus some. The sample contains around 78,000 clones, more than 65% of which appear only once. For this clone: What it recognizes is unknown.

The clonotype comes from a woman aged 40 to 50 in good health and CMV-seropositive. What was sequenced was PBMCs.

CDR3 nucleotide sequence: TGTGCCAGCAGTGAACAGGGGGCTGGGAGTGGTCAGCCCCAGCATTTT. Residues: CASSEQGAGSGQPQHF. The V gene is TRBV2, the J gene TRBJ1-5; TRBD1 agrees at 8 bases. The CDR3 covers 16 residues. J gave up 6 bases and V 2 bases, and 9 bases lay outside the gene matches. Germline V lookup: CDR1 SNHLY, CDR2 FYNNEI.